This T cell receptor beta chain was sequenced for a study of T cell clones after liver transplantation. TCRdb's table, derived via immunoSEQ multiplex PCR, lists solely in-frame clones and lacks some. This sample yields about 120,000 clones, of which 90% are seen a single time; 0.83% belongs to the top ten. Germline V gene sequence: CDR1 SGHAT, CDR2 FQNNGV. Trimming took 3 bases from V and 4 from J; bases not matched to a gene: 8. This CDR3 is 15 amino acids long. The receptor's source is a human patient who received a liver transplant. Some T cells may be transferred from the graft donor. The J gene is TRBJ1-1, the V gene TRBV11-2; TRBD1 matches 7 bases. Material: CD4+ T cells from blood, obtained 12 months after liver transplant. The DNA of the CDR3 is TGTGCCAGCAGCTTTTCCGGGACAGAGGGCACTGAAGCTTTCTTT. Protein sequence: CASSFSGTEGTEAFF.